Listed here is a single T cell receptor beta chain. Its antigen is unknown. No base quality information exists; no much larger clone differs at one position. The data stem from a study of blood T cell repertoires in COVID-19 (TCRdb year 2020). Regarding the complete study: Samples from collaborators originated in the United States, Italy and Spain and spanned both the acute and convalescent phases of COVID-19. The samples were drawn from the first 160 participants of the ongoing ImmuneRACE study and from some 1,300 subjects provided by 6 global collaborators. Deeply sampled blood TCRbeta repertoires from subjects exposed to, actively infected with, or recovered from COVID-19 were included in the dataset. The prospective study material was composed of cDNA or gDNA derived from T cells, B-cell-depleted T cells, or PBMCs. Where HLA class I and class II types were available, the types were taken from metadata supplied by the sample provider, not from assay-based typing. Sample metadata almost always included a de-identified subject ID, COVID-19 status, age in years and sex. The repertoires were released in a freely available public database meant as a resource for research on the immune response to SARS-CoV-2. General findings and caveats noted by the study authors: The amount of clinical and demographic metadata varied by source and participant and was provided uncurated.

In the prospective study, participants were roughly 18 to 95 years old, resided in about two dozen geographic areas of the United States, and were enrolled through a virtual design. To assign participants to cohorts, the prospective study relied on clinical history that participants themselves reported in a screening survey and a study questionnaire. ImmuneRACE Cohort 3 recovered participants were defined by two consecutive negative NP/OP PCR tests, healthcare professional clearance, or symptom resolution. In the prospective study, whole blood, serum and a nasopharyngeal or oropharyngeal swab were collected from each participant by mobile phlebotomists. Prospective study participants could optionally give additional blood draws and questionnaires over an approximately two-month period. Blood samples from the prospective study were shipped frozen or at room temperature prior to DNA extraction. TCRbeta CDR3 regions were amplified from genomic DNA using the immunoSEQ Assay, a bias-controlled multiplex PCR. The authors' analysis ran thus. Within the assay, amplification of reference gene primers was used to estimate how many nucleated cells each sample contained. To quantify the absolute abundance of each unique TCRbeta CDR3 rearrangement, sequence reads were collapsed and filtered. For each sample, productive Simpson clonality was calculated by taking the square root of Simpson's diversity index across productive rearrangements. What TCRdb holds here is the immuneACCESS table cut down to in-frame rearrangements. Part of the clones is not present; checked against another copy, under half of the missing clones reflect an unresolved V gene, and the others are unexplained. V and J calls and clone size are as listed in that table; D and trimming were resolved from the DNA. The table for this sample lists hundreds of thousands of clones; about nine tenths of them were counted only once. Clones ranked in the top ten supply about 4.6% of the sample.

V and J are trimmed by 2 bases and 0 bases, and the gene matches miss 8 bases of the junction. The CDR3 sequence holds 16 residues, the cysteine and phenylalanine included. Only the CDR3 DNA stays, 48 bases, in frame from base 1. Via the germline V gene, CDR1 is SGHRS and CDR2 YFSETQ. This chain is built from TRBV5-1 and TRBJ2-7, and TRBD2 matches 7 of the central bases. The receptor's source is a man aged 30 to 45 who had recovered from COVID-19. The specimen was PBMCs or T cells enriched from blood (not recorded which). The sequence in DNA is TGCGCCAGCAGCTTAGAGCTAGCGGTCCCCTCCTACGAGCAGTACTTC. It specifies CASSLELAVPSYEQYF.